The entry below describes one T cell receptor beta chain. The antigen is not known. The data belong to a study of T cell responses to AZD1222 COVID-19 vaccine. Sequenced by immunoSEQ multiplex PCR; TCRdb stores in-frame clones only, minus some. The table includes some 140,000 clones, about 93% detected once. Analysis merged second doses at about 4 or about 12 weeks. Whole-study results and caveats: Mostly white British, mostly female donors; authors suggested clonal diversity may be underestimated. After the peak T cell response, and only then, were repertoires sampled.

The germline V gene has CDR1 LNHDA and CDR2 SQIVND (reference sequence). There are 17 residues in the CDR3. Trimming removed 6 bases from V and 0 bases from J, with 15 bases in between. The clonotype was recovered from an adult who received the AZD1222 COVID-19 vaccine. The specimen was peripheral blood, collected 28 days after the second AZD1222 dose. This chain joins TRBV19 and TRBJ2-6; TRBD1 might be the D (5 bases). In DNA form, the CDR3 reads TGTGCCAGTAGATTACACAGGCTTAGCTCTGGGGCCAACGTCCTGACTTTC. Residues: CASRLHRLSSGANVLTF.